A selection of T cell receptor beta chains follows, all from one sample in a study of cytomegalovirus exposure and HLA in healthy donors. Repertoires were generated with immunoSEQ multiplex PCR, while TCRdb's copy carries only in-frame clones and drops some. The sample shows some 100,000 clones, approximately 70% of them seen only once. Sequencing was performed on PBMCs. These TCRs come from a man aged 40-49 years in good health and CMV-seronegative. The CDR3 runs from the conserved cysteine through the conserved F or W. Each record gives: V gene, J gene, clone size, D gene, CDR3 length, CDR3 DNA, CDR3 protein. The D gene is left open where the match is weak. Size tells how often a clone was seen (once, few, many) or the class of an expanded clone, and some rows leave it out.

>TRBV2|TRBJ2-2|.|.|13
TGTGCCAGCAGTGTTTATTTTAGCGGGGAGCTGTTTTTT
CASSVYFSGELFF
>TRBV6-1|TRBJ1-1|.|.|16
TGTGCCAGCAGTGAATTGGGCAGGCCGAATCCCACTGAAGCTTTCTTT
CASSELGRPNPTEAFF
>TRBV27|TRBJ2-3|.|TRBD2|16
TGTGCCAGCAGTCCCGGACTAGCGGGGGCTACGGATACGCAGTATTTT
CASSPGLAGATDTQYF
>TRBV5-1|TRBJ2-1|.|TRBD2|15
TGCGCCAGCAGCTCTCTAGCGGGGGCCTACAATGAGCAGTTCTTC
CASSSLAGAYNEQFF
>TRBV28|TRBJ2-1|.|TRBD2|17
TGTGCCAGCAGCAGTGGGAGTTGGACTAGCGGCGGCCATGAGCAGTTCTTC
CASSSGSWTSGGHEQFF
>TRBV7-2|TRBJ2-2|.|TRBD2|15
TGTGCCAGCAGCCTAGCGGGGGGGCCCGGCGGGGAGCTGTTTTTT
CASSLAGGPGGELFF
>TRBV28|TRBJ2-7|.|TRBD1|15
TGTGCCAGCAGCCCTGAGACAGGGGTCCGTGGCGAGCAGTACTTC
CASSPETGVRGEQYF
>TRBV27|TRBJ1-4|.|TRBD1|18
TGTGCCAGCAGTTTGGGGGGACAGGGCCGTCCCCCTAATGAAAAACTGTTTTTT
CASSLGGQGRPPNEKLFF
>TRBV4-3|TRBJ2-1|.|TRBD2|15
TGCGCCAGCAGCCAGTCTAGCGGGGGGGCCGATGAGCAGTTCTTC
CASSQSSGGADEQFF
>TRBV4-2|TRBJ2-3|once|.|13
TGTGCCAGCAGCCCACTTATACAGGATACGCAGTATTTT
CASSPLIQDTQYF
>TRBV7-9|TRBJ2-1|.|TRBD1|16
TGTGCCAGCAGCCCCGGCCCCGGGACAGTCGGAAATGAGCAGTTCTTC
CASSPGPGTVGNEQFF
>TRBV7-2|TRBJ2-7|few|.|15
TGTGCCAGCAGCTTAGCGGGCGGGGACTCCTACGAGCAGTACTTC
CASSLAGGDSYEQYF
>TRBV7-3|TRBJ1-1|.|.|13
TGTGCCAGCAGCTTAAACAGGGACACTGAAGCTTTCTTT
CASSLNRDTEAFF
>TRBV2|TRBJ2-2|.|TRBD2|18
TGTGCCAGCAGTGAAGCCGAGCTACTAGCGGGGAACACCGGGGAGCTGTTTTTT
CASSEAELLAGNTGELFF
>TRBV18|TRBJ1-1|.|.|14
TGTGCCAGCTCACCAACTGGGGGGGACACTGAAGCTTTCTTT
CASSPTGGDTEAFF
>TRBV5-1|TRBJ1-2|once|.|12
TGCGCCAGCAGCTTCCAGGGTGATGGCTACACCTTC
CASSFQGDGYTF
>TRBV29-1|TRBJ2-7|.|TRBD1|13
TGCAGCGTTTCAGGGGGCCTAGGCTACGAGCAGTACTTC
CSVSGGLGYEQYF
>TRBV4-2|TRBJ2-3|.|TRBD2|16
TGTGCCAGCAGCCAGAATAGCGGGGGGGACACAGATACGCAGTATTTT
CASSQNSGGDTDTQYF
>TRBV6-1|TRBJ1-1|.|.|14
TGTGCCAGCAGTGAAGGACGGGAAAACACTGAAGCTTTCTTT
CASSEGRENTEAFF
>TRBV4-3|TRBJ1-1|.|.|15
TGCGCCAGCAGCCATGATGGAGGAGGGAGGACTGAAGCTTTCTTT
CASSHDGGGRTEAFF
>TRBV28|TRBJ1-2|.|.|18
TGTGCCAGCAGTTTATGGGGGTTGGGGCAGAAAGACTACTATGGCTACACCTTC
CASSLWGLGQKDYYGYTF
>TRBV5-8|TRBJ2-1|.|TRBD1|15
TGTGCCAGCAGCTCGGGACAGCAAACCGGGGTTGTTCGGTTCTTC
CASSSGQQTGVVRFF
>TRBV4-3|TRBJ1-2|.|.|14
TGCGCCAGCAGCCAGTACAGGGTCGAGGGGGGCTACACCTTC
CASSQYRVEGGYTF
>TRBV5-6|TRBJ2-7|once|.|13
TGTGCCAGCAGCGCTGACAGGTTCTACGAGCAGTACTTC
CASSADRFYEQYF
>TRBV6-4|TRBJ2-3|once|.|15
TGTGCCAGCAGTGACCAGGGAACTAGCACAGATACGCAGTATTTT
CASSDQGTSTDTQYF
>TRBV6-5|TRBJ2-7|.|.|15
TGTGCCAGCAGTTACGGGCAACCCGAAGTCTACGAGCAGTACTTC
CASSYGQPEVYEQYF
>TRBV6-6|TRBJ1-4|.|.|16
TGTGCCAGCAGTTACCGGTTCCGGAGCGGGGATGAAAAACTGTTTTTT
CASSYRFRSGDEKLFF
>TRBV5-1|TRBJ1-2|once|.|14
TGCGCCAGCAGCTTGGGAAGCCTAGACTATGGCTACACCTTC
CASSLGSLDYGYTF
>TRBV21-1|TRBJ2-7|.|.|15
TGTGCCAGCAGCAGAAGACAGGGGGAACGGAACGAGCAGTACTTC
CASSRRQGERNEQYF